The rows below give T cell receptor beta chains drawn from one sample of a study of blood T cells in healthy people across ages. Each CDR3 protein gets one entry after TCRdb re-called the 5' RACE reads with MiXCR. The profile shows roughly 800,000 distinct CDR3 sequences, 55% to 75% of them singletons. Material for sequencing was blood. The source is a man aged 30 to 39 in good health. CDR3s include the opening cysteine and the closing phenylalanine or tryptophan. Each record gives: V gene, J gene, D gene, clone size, CDR3 DNA, CDR3 protein. The D gene is left open where the match is weak. Expanded clones get a size class; other rows say once, few or many, or leave the size out.

V gene: TRBV6-5
J gene: TRBJ2-1
D gene: TRBD2
clone size: NA
CDR3 DNA: TGTGCCAGCAGTTACTCTCGGGGGAGGGGAAATGAGCAGTTCTTC
CDR3 protein: CASSYSRGRGNEQFF

V gene: TRBV20-1
J gene: TRBJ2-3
D gene: TRBD2
clone size: NA
CDR3 DNA: TGCAGTGCTCCCCTAGCGGGGGCCAGGGATACGCAGTATTTT
CDR3 protein: CSAPLAGARDTQYF

V gene: TRBV5-6
J gene: TRBJ2-5
D gene: TRBD2
clone size: NA
CDR3 DNA: TGTGCCAGCAGCCGCCTCCGACTAGCGGAAGAGACCCAGTACTTC
CDR3 protein: CASSRLRLAEETQYF

V gene: TRBV14
J gene: TRBJ2-3
D gene: TRBD2
clone size: NA
CDR3 DNA: TGTGCCAGCAGCCCCCGACGGAGCGGGGGGTCACAAACGCAGTATTTT
CDR3 protein: CASSPRRSGGSQTQYF

V gene: TRBV7-8
J gene: TRBJ2-1
D gene: NA
clone size: NA
CDR3 DNA: TGTGCCAGCAGCTTAGTTTCGCGAGGCGATGAGCAGTTCTTC
CDR3 protein: CASSLVSRGDEQFF

V gene: TRBV7-2
J gene: TRBJ2-6
D gene: NA
clone size: NA
CDR3 DNA: TGTGCCAGCAGCTTAGAAGGGGCGCGGGGGGCCAACGTCCTGACTTTC
CDR3 protein: CASSLEGARGANVLTF

V gene: TRBV20-1
J gene: TRBJ2-7
D gene: NA
clone size: NA
CDR3 DNA: TGCAGTGCTAGAGATGCGGGATACGAGCAGTACTTC
CDR3 protein: CSARDAGYEQYF

V gene: TRBV7-9
J gene: TRBJ1-2
D gene: NA
clone size: NA
CDR3 DNA: TGTGCCAGCAGCTTGGAGTTTCGGGGTGGCTACACCTTC
CDR3 protein: CASSLEFRGGYTF

V gene: TRBV20-1
J gene: TRBJ2-3
D gene: NA
clone size: NA
CDR3 DNA: TGCAGTGCTCGCCCTCTTGATACGCAGTATTTT
CDR3 protein: CSARPLDTQYF

V gene: TRBV7-9
J gene: TRBJ1-4
D gene: NA
clone size: NA
CDR3 DNA: TGTGCCAGCAGCTTAGTTTGGGAAACCGTCTATGAAAAACTGTTTTTT
CDR3 protein: CASSLVWETVYEKLFF

V gene: TRBV5-1
J gene: TRBJ2-5
D gene: NA
clone size: few
CDR3 DNA: TGCGCCAGCAGCTTGGAAGGCCCTCGGGGGGAGACCCAGTACTTC
CDR3 protein: CASSLEGPRGETQYF

V gene: TRBV5-1
J gene: TRBJ2-3
D gene: TRBD2
clone size: NA
CDR3 DNA: TGCGCCAGCAGCGGGACTAGCGGGGGTTTAGCCACAGATACGCAGTATTTT
CDR3 protein: CASSGTSGGLATDTQYF

V gene: TRBV6-6
J gene: TRBJ1-1
D gene: NA
clone size: NA
CDR3 DNA: TGTGCCAGCAGCAGTAGGCAGGAATCTGAAGCTTTCTTT
CDR3 protein: CASSSRQESEAFF

V gene: TRBV25-1
J gene: TRBJ1-1
D gene: NA
clone size: few
CDR3 DNA: TGTGCCAGCGCCGTTCAGGGGAGTGTCGCTGAAGCTTTCTTT
CDR3 protein: CASAVQGSVAEAFF

V gene: TRBV12-3/TRBV12-4
J gene: TRBJ2-3
D gene: NA
clone size: NA
CDR3 DNA: TGTGCCAGCAGTTTATTGGGGACCCGCCCCGATACGCAGTATTTT
CDR3 protein: CASSLLGTRPDTQYF

V gene: TRBV11-1
J gene: TRBJ1-1
D gene: NA
clone size: NA
CDR3 DNA: TGTGCCAGCAGCCTACAACAAGAGAGTACTGAAGCTTTCTTT
CDR3 protein: CASSLQQESTEAFF

V gene: TRBV6-1
J gene: TRBJ1-4
D gene: NA
clone size: few
CDR3 DNA: TGTGCCAGCATGGCAGCGGTAGATGAAAAACTGTTTTTT
CDR3 protein: CASMAAVDEKLFF

V gene: TRBV6-5
J gene: TRBJ2-7
D gene: NA
clone size: NA
CDR3 DNA: TGTGCCAGCAGCCCCACGGGCTCAGCCGAGCAGTACTTC
CDR3 protein: CASSPTGSAEQYF

V gene: TRBV27
J gene: TRBJ2-7
D gene: NA
clone size: NA
CDR3 DNA: TGTGCCAGCAGGCCCCCCGGGGTTGGCTTGAGCGAGCAGTACTTC
CDR3 protein: CASRPPGVGLSEQYF

V gene: TRBV6-1
J gene: TRBJ2-5
D gene: NA
clone size: NA
CDR3 DNA: TGTGCCAGCATCTCTTCGAGCGCGAGTACCCAAGAGACCCAGTACTTC
CDR3 protein: CASISSSASTQETQYF

V gene: TRBV5-1
J gene: TRBJ1-4
D gene: NA
clone size: once
CDR3 DNA: TGCGCCAGCAGCCCCGGGTGGGAGCGCGAAAAACTGTTTTTT
CDR3 protein: CASSPGWEREKLFF

V gene: TRBV7-9
J gene: TRBJ1-4
D gene: NA
clone size: NA
CDR3 DNA: TGTGCCAGCAGCGTGGACATTTCGCGGGAAAAACTGTTTTTT
CDR3 protein: CASSVDISREKLFF

V gene: TRBV12-3/TRBV12-4
J gene: TRBJ2-3
D gene: NA
clone size: NA
CDR3 DNA: TGTGCCAGCAGTCCTGTGACTAGAGATACGCAGTATTTT
CDR3 protein: CASSPVTRDTQYF

V gene: TRBV12-3/TRBV12-4
J gene: TRBJ2-4
D gene: TRBD1
clone size: few
CDR3 DNA: TGTGCCAGCAGGCCACAGGGGCCGGACATTCAGTACTTC
CDR3 protein: CASRPQGPDIQYF

V gene: TRBV11-2
J gene: TRBJ2-1
D gene: NA
clone size: NA
CDR3 DNA: TGTGCCAGCAGCTTAGGTAGCAGCGGAAATGAGCAGTTCTTC
CDR3 protein: CASSLGSSGNEQFF

V gene: TRBV2
J gene: TRBJ2-7
D gene: NA
clone size: NA
CDR3 DNA: TGTGCCAGCAGTCAGAGGGACCTGGGGTATTACGAGCAGTACTTC
CDR3 protein: CASSQRDLGYYEQYF

V gene: TRBV7-9
J gene: TRBJ1-2
D gene: NA
clone size: NA
CDR3 DNA: TGTGCCAGCAGCTTACCAGACAGGATGAATGGCTACACCTTC
CDR3 protein: CASSLPDRMNGYTF

V gene: TRBV20-1
J gene: TRBJ2-3
D gene: TRBD2
clone size: NA
CDR3 DNA: TGCAGTGCTAGAGTTTTAGCGGGGGCACCAGATACGCAGTATTTT
CDR3 protein: CSARVLAGAPDTQYF

V gene: TRBV7-2
J gene: TRBJ2-7
D gene: NA
clone size: few
CDR3 DNA: TGTGCCAGCAGCTTGACGGCGACTGATTCCCTCTACGAGCAGTACTTC
CDR3 protein: CASSLTATDSLYEQYF

V gene: TRBV6-5
J gene: TRBJ2-7
D gene: TRBD2
clone size: NA
CDR3 DNA: TGTGCCAGCAGTTTAAGACTAGCGGTAACCTACGAGCAGTACTTC
CDR3 protein: CASSLRLAVTYEQYF

V gene: TRBV5-1
J gene: TRBJ2-1
D gene: TRBD2
clone size: NA
CDR3 DNA: TGCGCCAGCGACCCGGGACTAGCACTCAATGAGCAGTTCTTC
CDR3 protein: CASDPGLALNEQFF

V gene: TRBV11-1
J gene: TRBJ2-7
D gene: TRBD1
clone size: NA
CDR3 DNA: TGTGCCAGCAGCTTTGGGGGCTGGGGACAGACCTACGAGCAGTACTTC
CDR3 protein: CASSFGGWGQTYEQYF

V gene: TRBV20-1
J gene: TRBJ2-5
D gene: TRBD1
clone size: NA
CDR3 DNA: TGCAGTGCTAGAATGGCTTCGGGACAGGGTTCTTTGGAGACCCAGTACTTC
CDR3 protein: CSARMASGQGSLETQYF

V gene: TRBV6-4
J gene: TRBJ1-4
D gene: TRBD1
clone size: once
CDR3 DNA: TGTGCCAGCAGGGACAGGAGGGGGACGACTAATGAAAAACTGTTTTTT
CDR3 protein: CASRDRRGTTNEKLFF

V gene: TRBV7-2
J gene: TRBJ2-6
D gene: NA
clone size: NA
CDR3 DNA: TGTGCCAGCAGCTTGAGGGGCCTTGCTGGGGCCAACGTCCTGACTTTC
CDR3 protein: CASSLRGLAGANVLTF